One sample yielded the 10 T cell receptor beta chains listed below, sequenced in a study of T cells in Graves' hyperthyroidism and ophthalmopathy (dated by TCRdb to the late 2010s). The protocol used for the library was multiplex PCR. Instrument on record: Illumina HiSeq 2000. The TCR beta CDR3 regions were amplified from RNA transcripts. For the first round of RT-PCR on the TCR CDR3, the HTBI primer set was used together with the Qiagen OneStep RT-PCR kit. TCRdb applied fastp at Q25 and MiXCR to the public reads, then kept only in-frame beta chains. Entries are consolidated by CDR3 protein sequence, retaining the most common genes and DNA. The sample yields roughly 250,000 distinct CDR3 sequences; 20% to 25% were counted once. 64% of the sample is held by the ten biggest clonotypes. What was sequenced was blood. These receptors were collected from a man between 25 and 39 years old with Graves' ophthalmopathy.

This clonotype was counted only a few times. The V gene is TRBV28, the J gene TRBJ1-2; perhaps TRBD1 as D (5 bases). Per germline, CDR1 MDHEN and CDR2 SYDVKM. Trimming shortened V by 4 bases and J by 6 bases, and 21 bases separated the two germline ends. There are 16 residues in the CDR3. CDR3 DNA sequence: TGTGCCAGCAGTTCCACCCGGACATTAACTGGGAATGGCTACACCTTC. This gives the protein CASSSTRTLTGNGYTF.

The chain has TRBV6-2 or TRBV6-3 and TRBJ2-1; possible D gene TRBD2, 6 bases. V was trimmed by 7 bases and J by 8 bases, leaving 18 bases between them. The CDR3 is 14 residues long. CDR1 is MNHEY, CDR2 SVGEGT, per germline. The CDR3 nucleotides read TGTGCCAGCACCAGAAATCCGGGACTCGATGAGCAGTTCTTC. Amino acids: CASTRNPGLDEQFF.

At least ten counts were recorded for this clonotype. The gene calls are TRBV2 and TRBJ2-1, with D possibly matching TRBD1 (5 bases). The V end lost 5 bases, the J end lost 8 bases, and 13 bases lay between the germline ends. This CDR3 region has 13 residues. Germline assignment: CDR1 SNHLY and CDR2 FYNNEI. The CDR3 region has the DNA TGTGCCAGCAGTCCCGACAGTCTTGATGAGCAGTTCTTC. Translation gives CASSPDSLDEQFF.

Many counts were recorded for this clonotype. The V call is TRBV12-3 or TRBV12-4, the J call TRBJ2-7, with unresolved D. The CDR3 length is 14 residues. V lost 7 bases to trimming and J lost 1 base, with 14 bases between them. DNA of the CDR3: TGTGCCAGCACCCCTCGACTGGGGTCCTACGAGCAGTACTTC. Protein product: CASTPRLGSYEQYF.

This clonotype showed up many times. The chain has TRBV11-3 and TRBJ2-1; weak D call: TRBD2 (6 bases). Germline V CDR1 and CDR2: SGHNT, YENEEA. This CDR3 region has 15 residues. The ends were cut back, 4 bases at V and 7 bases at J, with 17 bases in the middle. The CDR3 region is CASSSPPGENNEQFF. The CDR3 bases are TGTGCCAGCAGCTCCCCCCCGGGAGAGAATAATGAGCAGTTCTTC.

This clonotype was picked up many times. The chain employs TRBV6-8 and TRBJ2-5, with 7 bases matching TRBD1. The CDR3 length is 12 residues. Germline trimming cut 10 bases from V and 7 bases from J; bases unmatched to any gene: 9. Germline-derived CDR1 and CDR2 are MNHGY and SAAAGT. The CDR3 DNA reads TGTGCCACCCCTGAGAGGGGGCGGACCCAGTACTTC. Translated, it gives CATPERGRTQYF.

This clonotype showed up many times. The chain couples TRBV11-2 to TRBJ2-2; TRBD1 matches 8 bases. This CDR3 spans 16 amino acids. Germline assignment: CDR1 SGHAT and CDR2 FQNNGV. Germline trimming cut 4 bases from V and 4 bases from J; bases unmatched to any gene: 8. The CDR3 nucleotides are TGTGCCAGCAGCTCCCGGACAGGGAGATTCACCGGGGAGCTGTTTTTT. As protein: CASSSRTGRFTGELFF.

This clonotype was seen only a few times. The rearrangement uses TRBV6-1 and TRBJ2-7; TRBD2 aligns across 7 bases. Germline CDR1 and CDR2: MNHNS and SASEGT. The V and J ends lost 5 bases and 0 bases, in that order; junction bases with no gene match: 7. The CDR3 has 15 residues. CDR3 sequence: CASSLPGTNSYEQYF. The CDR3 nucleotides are TGTGCCAGCAGTCTTCCCGGGACTAACTCCTACGAGCAGTACTTC.

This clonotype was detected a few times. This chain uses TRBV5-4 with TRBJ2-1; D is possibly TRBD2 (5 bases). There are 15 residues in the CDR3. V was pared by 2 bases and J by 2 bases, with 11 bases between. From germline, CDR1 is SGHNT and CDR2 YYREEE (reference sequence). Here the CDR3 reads CASSFSRTAYNEQFF. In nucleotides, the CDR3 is TGTGCCAGCAGCTTTTCGCGGACTGCCTACAATGAGCAGTTCTTC. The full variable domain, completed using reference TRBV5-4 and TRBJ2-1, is ETGVTQSPTHLIKTRGQQVTLRCSSQSGHNTVSWYQQALGQGPQFIFQYYREEENGRGNFPPRFSGLQFPNYSSELNVNALELDDSALYLCASSFSRTAYNEQFFGPGTRLTVL.

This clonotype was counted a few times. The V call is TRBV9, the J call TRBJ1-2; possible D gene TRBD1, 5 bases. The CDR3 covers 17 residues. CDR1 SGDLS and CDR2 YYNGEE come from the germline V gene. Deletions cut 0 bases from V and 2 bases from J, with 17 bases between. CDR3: CASSVVPRATENYGYTF. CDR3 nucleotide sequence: TGTGCCAGCAGCGTAGTCCCCCGGGCGACAGAAAACTATGGCTACACCTTC.